A selection of T cell receptor beta chains follows, all from one sample in a study of cytomegalovirus exposure and HLA in healthy donors. The protocol was immunoSEQ multiplex PCR, while the TCRdb copy is restricted to in-frame clones and leaves out a portion. This sample has some 140,000 clones, with roughly four fifths found just once. The sample was PBMCs. The receptor set was obtained from a man aged 25 to 40 in good health and CMV-seronegative. CDR3s include the opening cysteine and the closing phenylalanine or tryptophan. A D gene is named only where the DNA matches it firmly. Clone size is given for some rows only: seen once, a few or many times, or a class if the clone is expanded.

>TRBV6-1|15|TRBD2|NA|TRBJ2-1
TGTGCCAGCAGGGAAGCGGGAGGGGAATACAATGAGCAGTTCTTC
CASREAGGEYNEQFF
>TRBV7-8|17|TRBD2|NA|TRBJ2-7
TGTGCCAGCAGCTTAGGCGGCTCCTGGCGGGGGGCCTACGAGCAGTACTTC
CASSLGGSWRGAYEQYF
>TRBV7-2|13|NA|NA|TRBJ2-5
TGTGCCAGCAGCCGAAGCGGCCAAGAGACCCAATACTTC
CASSRSGQETQYF
>TRBV7-9|16|TRBD2|NA|TRBJ2-4
TGTGCCAGCAGCCCAAAGGGACTAGCGGGAGAGTACATTCAGTACTTC
CASSPKGLAGEYIQYF
>TRBV5-6|16|TRBD2|NA|TRBJ2-5
TGTGCCAGCAGCTTCTTGGGCGGGAGGGCAGGAGAGACCCAGTACTTC
CASSFLGGRAGETQYF
>TRBV30|16|NA|NA|TRBJ1-2
TGTGCCTGGAGGGAAGTCGGGGGGAGGACTAACTATGGCTACACCTTC
CAWREVGGRTNYGYTF
>TRBV5-1|16|TRBD2|NA|TRBJ2-7
TGCGCCAGCAGCTTGGAGGGTGCGGGAGGCGCCTACGAGCAGTACTTC
CASSLEGAGGAYEQYF
>TRBV30|13|NA|NA|TRBJ1-2
TGTGCCTGGAGTAAAGCACGTGCGTATGGCTACACCTTC
CAWSKARAYGYTF
>TRBV4-1|12|NA|few|TRBJ2-2
TGCGCCAGCAGCCAAGCTCTCGGGGAGCTGTTTTTT
CASSQALGELFF
>TRBV6-5|16|TRBD1|NA|TRBJ1-3
TGTGCCAGCAGTTTATATCCGGGACAGGGGGGAAACACCATATATTTT
CASSLYPGQGGNTIYF
>TRBV6-6|14|TRBD1|NA|TRBJ2-5
TGTGCCAGCAATCGACAGGGATTTCAAGAGACCCAGTACTTC
CASNRQGFQETQYF
>TRBV10-3|18|TRBD2|NA|TRBJ2-7
TGTGCCATCAGTGAGTCTCTAGAGACTAGCGGGATAAGATACGAGCAGTACTTC
CAISESLETSGIRYEQYF
>TRBV18|17|TRBD1|NA|TRBJ2-6
TGTGCCAGCTCACCTCAGGGGGCTCAATCTGGGGCCAACGTCCTGACTTTC
CASSPQGAQSGANVLTF
>TRBV7-3|16|NA|NA|TRBJ2-6
TGTGCCAGCAGCTTGGAGGGCCGCTCTGGGGCCAACGTCCTGACTTTC
CASSLEGRSGANVLTF
>TRBV6-1|13|NA|few|TRBJ2-5
TGTGCCAGCAGTGGACAGATAGAAGAGACCCAGTACTTC
CASSGQIEETQYF
>TRBV19|14|TRBD1|NA|TRBJ1-1
TGTGCCAGTAGCCGGGACAGGGCTTCCACTGAAGCTTTCTTT
CASSRDRASTEAFF
>TRBV9|15|NA|NA|TRBJ2-3
TGTGCCAGCAGCGTAGAAGAGCGCCGCACAGATACGCAGTATTTT
CASSVEERRTDTQYF
>TRBV5-5|16|TRBD1|NA|TRBJ2-5
TGTGCCAGCAGCTTGGCCCGGCAGGGGGCATCGGAGACCCAGTACTTC
CASSLARQGASETQYF
>TRBV9|17|TRBD1|NA|TRBJ2-5
TGTGCCAGCAGCGTAGCCCGGGACAGAAAGAATCAAGAGACCCAGTACTTC
CASSVARDRKNQETQYF
>TRBV2|12|TRBD1|NA|TRBJ2-7
TGTGCCAGCTCGACAGGGGGTTACGAGCAGTACTTC
CASSTGGYEQYF
>TRBV6-5|15|TRBD2|NA|TRBJ2-7
TGTGCCAGCAGTTTACTAGCGGGAGGGTCCTACGAGCAGTACTTC
CASSLLAGGSYEQYF
>TRBV20-1|11|NA|NA|TRBJ2-1
TGCAGTGCTAGTCTATTTTATGAGCAGTTCTTC
CSASLFYEQFF
>TRBV6-6|14|NA|few|TRBJ2-1
TGTGCCAGCATCTCGGTGGTAGGGAGCAATGAGCAGTTCTTC
CASISVVGSNEQFF
>TRBV5-6|16|NA|NA|TRBJ2-7
TGTGCCAGCAGCTTGAAGGTGGGTAGCCGGGGCTACGAGCAGTACTTC
CASSLKVGSRGYEQYF
>TRBV27|13|TRBD1|NA|TRBJ2-7
TGTGCCAGCAGTTTATCGCTAAGGGACAGAATTAGCTTC
CASSLSLRDRISF
>TRBV5-6|14|TRBD2|NA|TRBJ2-7
TGTGCCAGCCAAATAGCGGGAGGGCCCTACGAGCAGTACTTC
CASQIAGGPYEQYF
>TRBV7-8|15|NA|NA|TRBJ2-3
TGTGCCAGCAGCTTAGTCGACAGTGTCGTAGATACGCAGTATTTT
CASSLVDSVVDTQYF
>TRBV15|17|TRBD1|NA|TRBJ2-1
TGTGCCACCAGCAGAGAACGGGAGGACAGGGGGCCGGGTGAGCAGTTCTTC
CATSREREDRGPGEQFF
>TRBV30|17|TRBD1|NA|TRBJ1-3
TGTGCCTGGAGTCCCGGGGAATTCGGGACAGACGGAAACACCATATATTTT
CAWSPGEFGTDGNTIYF
>TRBV5-4|17|NA|once|TRBJ1-4
TGTGCCAGCAGCTTCCACCCTCAACAGGTCGTGAATGAAAAACTGTTTTTT
CASSFHPQQVVNEKLFF
>TRBV28|13|NA|NA|TRBJ2-7
TGTGCCAGCAGTACCCCCCCTAGCTACGAGCAGTACTTC
CASSTPPSYEQYF
>TRBV5-4|17|NA|NA|TRBJ1-3
TGTGCCAGCAGCCTCGGGGGGGGGCTAGCTACCGGAAACACCATATATTTT
CASSLGGGLATGNTIYF
>TRBV6-1|14|TRBD2|NA|TRBJ2-7
TGTGCCAGCAGTGGACTAGCGGGAGTGGGCGAGCAGTACTTC
CASSGLAGVGEQYF
>TRBV6-6|13|NA|once|TRBJ1-5
TGTGCCAGCACCTACAGGGTCGATCAGCCCCAGCATTTT
CASTYRVDQPQHF
>TRBV2|14|NA|NA|TRBJ1-1
TGTGCCAGCAGGGGGGAGGGGGGGGACACTGAAGCTTTCTTT
CASRGEGGDTEAFF